This TCR beta chain was sequenced for a study of vaccination and CD4 T cells after COVID-19. About the research overall: Convalescent individuals numbered four females and six males, two being Hispanic. Points from the study as a whole: There was no significant change from approximately 23 to 38 median reactive clonotypes.

J lost 7 bases, V lost 2 bases, and 5 bases had no gene match. The CDR3 is 15 amino acids. The germline gives CDR1 SGHTA, CDR2 FQGNSA. This clonotype was seen more than once but under ten times. Its specificity is unknown. Indicated treatment: approximately nine-day PBMC culture with coronavirus spike peptide pools or control peptides (ViraFEST assay). IL-2 at 9.5 to 10 IU/ml and peptide pools at 9 to 10 ug/ml were added to PBMCs cultured at about 2 million per well. Once obtained from cultured CD4+ T cells, the DNA was sequenced using the Oncomine TCR Beta short-read assay. Via MiXCR, TCRdb re-called the PCR reads, giving one row per CDR3 protein. The sample shows about 19,000 distinct CDR3 sequences, 51% of them seen only once.

The source was CD4+ T cells from blood, cultured in vitro, collected before SARS-CoV-2 vaccination. V gene TRBV7-2 combines with J gene TRBJ1-6, with 7 bases aligning to TRBD1. The sequence was collected from a human donor who had recovered from COVID-19. CDR3 region: CASSLRQGGNSPLHF. In DNA form, the CDR3 reads TGTGCCAGCAGCTTACGACAGGGAGGAAATTCACCCCTCCACTTT.